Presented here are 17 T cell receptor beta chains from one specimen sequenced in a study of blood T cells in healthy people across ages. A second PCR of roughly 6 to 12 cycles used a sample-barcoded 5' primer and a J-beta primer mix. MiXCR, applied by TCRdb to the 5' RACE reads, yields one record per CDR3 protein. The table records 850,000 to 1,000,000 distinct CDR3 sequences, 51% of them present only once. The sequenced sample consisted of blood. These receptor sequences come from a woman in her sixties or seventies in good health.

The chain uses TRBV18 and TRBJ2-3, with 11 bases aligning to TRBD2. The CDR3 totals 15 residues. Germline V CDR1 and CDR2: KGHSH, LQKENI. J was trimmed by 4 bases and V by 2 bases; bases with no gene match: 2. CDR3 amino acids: CASSPLLAGADTQYF. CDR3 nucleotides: TGTGCCAGCTCACCATTACTAGCGGGAGCAGATACGCAGTATTTT.

The CDR3 loop reads CASSQRLAGLYEQYF. CDR3 bases: TGCGCCAGCAGCCAAAGACTAGCGGGCCTTTACGAGCAGTACTTC. The V gene is TRBV4-3, the J gene TRBJ2-5; 10 positions match TRBD2. The better agreement between TRBJ2-7 and the DNA end casts doubt on the J call. The CDR3 totals 15 residues. In germline, CDR1 is LGHNA, CDR2 YSLEER.

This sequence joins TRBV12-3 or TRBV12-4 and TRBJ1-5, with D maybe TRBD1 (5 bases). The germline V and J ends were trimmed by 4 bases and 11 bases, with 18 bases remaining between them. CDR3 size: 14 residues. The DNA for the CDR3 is TGTGCCAGCAGTTCGGGGGGGGTCGGCCGAACCCAGCATTTT. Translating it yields CASSSGGVGRTQHF.

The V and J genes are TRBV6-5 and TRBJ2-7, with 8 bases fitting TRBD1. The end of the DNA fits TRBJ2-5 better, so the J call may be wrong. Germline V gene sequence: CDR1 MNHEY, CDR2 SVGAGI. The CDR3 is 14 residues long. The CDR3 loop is CASSQTGTGETQYF. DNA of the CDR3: TGTGCCAGCAGCCAGACAGGGACAGGAGAGACCCAGTACTTC.

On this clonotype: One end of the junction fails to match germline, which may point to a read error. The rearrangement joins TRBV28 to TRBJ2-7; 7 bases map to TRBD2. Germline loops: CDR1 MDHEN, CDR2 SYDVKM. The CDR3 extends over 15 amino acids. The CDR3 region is CTSTTQLGRASEQYF. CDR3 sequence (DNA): TGTACCAGCACCACTCAGCTTGGGAGGGCTTCCGAGCAGTACTTC. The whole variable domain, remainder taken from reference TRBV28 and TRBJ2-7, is DVKVTQSSRYLVKRTGEKVFLECVQDMDHENMFWYRQDPGLGLRLIYFSYDVKMKEKGDIPEGYSVSREKKERFSLILESASTNQTSMYLCTSTTQLGRASEQYFGPGTRLTVT.

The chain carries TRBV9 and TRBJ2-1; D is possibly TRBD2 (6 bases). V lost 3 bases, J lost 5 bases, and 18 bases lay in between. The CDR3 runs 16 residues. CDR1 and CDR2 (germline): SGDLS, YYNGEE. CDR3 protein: CASSDARLDKHNEQFF. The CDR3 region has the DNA TGTGCCAGCAGCGACGCCAGACTAGACAAACACAATGAGCAGTTCTTC.

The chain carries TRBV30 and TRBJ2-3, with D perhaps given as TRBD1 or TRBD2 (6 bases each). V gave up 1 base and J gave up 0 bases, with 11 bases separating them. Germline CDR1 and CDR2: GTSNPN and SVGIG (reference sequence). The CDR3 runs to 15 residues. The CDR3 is CAWSEGGTSTDTQYF. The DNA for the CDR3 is TGTGCCTGGAGTGAAGGGGGGACTAGCACAGATACGCAGTATTTT.

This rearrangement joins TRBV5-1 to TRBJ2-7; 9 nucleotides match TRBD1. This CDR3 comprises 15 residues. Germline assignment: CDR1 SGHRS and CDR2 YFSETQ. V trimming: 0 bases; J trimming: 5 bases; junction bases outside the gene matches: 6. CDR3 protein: CASSLGTGVVNEQYF. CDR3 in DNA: TGCGCCAGCAGCTTGGGGACAGGGGTTGTCAACGAGCAGTACTTC.

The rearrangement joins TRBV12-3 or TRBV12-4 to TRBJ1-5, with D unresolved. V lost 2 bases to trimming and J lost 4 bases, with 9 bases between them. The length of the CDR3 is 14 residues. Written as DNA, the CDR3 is TGTGCCAGCAGTTTACTGGCCGGAAATCAGCCCCAGCATTTT. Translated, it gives CASSLLAGNQPQHF.

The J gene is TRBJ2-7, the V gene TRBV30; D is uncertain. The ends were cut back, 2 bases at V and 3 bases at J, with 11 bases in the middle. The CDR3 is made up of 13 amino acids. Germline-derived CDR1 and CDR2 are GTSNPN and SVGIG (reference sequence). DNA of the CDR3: TGTGCCTGGAGTTTCCCGGCCAACTACGAGCAGTACTTC. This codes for CAWSFPANYEQYF.

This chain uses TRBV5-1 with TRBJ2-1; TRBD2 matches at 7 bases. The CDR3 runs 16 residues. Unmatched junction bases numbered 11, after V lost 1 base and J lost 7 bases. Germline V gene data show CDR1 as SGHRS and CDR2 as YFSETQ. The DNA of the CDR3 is TGCGCCAGCAGCTTGAGGGCGGGAGCCTTCGGGAATGAGCAGTTCTTC. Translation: CASSLRAGAFGNEQFF.

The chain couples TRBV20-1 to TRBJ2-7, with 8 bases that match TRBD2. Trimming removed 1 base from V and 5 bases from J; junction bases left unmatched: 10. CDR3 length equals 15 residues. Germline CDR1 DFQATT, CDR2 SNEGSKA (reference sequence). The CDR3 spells CSARAGGGRSDEQYF. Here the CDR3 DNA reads TGCAGTGCTAGAGCCGGTGGCGGGAGGAGCGACGAGCAGTACTTC.

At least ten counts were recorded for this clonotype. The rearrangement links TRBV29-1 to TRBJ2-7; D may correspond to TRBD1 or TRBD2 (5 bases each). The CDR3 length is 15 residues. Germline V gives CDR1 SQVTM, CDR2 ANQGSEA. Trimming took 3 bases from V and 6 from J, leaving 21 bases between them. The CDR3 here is CSVEFSRGTRGEQYF. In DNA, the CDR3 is TGCAGCGTTGAGTTCTCCCGGGGCACCCGCGGCGAGCAGTACTTC.

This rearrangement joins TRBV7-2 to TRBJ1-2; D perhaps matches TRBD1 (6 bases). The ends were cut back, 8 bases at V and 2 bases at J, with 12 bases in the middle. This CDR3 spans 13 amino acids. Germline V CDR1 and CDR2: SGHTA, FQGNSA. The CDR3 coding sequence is TGTGCCAGCGAAGGGGGGGGGAACTATGGCTACACCTTC. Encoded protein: CASEGGGNYGYTF.

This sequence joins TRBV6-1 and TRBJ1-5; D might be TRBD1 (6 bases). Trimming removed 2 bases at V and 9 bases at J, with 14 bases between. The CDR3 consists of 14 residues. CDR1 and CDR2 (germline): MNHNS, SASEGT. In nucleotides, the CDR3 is TGTGCCAGCAGTGAACGGACAGCTCAGAGGCCCCAGCATTTT. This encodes CASSERTAQRPQHF.

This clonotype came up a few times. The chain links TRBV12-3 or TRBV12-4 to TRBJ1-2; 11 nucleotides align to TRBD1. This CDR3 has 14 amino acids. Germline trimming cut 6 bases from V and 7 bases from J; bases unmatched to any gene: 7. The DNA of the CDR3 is TGTGCCAGCAGCTCGGGACAGGGGGTTCTTGGCTACACCTTC. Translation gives CASSSGQGVLGYTF.

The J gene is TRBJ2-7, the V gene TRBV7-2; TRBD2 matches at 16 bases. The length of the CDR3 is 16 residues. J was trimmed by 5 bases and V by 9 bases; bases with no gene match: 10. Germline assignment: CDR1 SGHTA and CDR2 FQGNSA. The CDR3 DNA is TGTGCCAGTCCGCTGGGGGGACTAGCGGGAGGGAACGAGCAGTACTTC. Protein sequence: CASPLGGLAGGNEQYF.